This is a list of T cell receptor beta chains from one sample in a study of blood T cell repertoires in COVID-19. Method: immunoSEQ multiplex PCR; TCRdb's copy keeps in-frame clones and lacks some. The table includes roughly 520,000 clones, approximately 87% detected once. Sequencing was done on a sample of PBMCs or T cells enriched from blood (not recorded which). Receptors were obtained from a woman aged 40 to 50 who had recovered from COVID-19. CDR3s include the opening cysteine and the closing phenylalanine or tryptophan. The D gene is left open where the match is weak. Clone size is stated in some rows and not others, as once, few, many or a class when expanded.

j_call d_call clone_size v_call cdr3_aa cdr3_nt
TRBJ2-5 TRBD1 . TRBV30 CAWTRGPLETQYF TGTGCCTGGACTAGGGGGCCCCTCGAGACCCAGTACTTC
TRBJ1-3 . . TRBV6-5 CASSYTTGNTIYF TGTGCCAGCAGTTACACTACAGGAAACACCATATATTTT
TRBJ2-7 TRBD2 . TRBV10-3 CAISELWTSGSYEQYF TGTGCCATCAGTGAGTTGTGGACTAGCGGTTCCTACGAGCAGTACTTC
TRBJ2-7 TRBD1 . TRBV7-6 CASRGQGAGEQYF TGTGCCAGCAGAGGTCAGGGGGCTGGGGAGCAGTACTTC
TRBJ2-7 . . TRBV12-3/TRBV12-4 CASSLRVYEQYF TGTGCCAGCAGTTTACGGGTCTACGAGCAGTACTTC
TRBJ2-5 . few TRBV18 CASSSGETQYF TGTGCCAGCTCGTCGGGGGAGACCCAGTACTTC
TRBJ2-1 TRBD1 few TRBV27 CASSLRGLNEWSSYNEQFF TGTGCCAGCAGTTTAAGGGGGCTTAATGAGTGGAGCTCCTACAATGAGCAGTTCTTC
TRBJ2-1 TRBD1 . TRBV10-1 CASSQTGTDEQFF TGCGCCAGCAGCCAGACAGGGACGGATGAGCAGTTCTTC
TRBJ2-1 . . TRBV6-5 CASSALNVGSDEQFF TGTGCCAGCTCCGCCCTGAATGTAGGGAGCGATGAGCAGTTCTTC
TRBJ1-3 . . TRBV18 CASSPQGAGNTIYF TGTGCCAGCTCACCACAGGGGGCTGGAAACACCATATATTTT
TRBJ1-5 TRBD1 . TRBV5-8 CASSAGTGGGQPQHF TGTGCCAGCAGCGCCGGGACAGGGGGCGGCCAGCCCCAGCATTTT
TRBJ2-7 TRBD1 . TRBV28 CASSLPGTGAYEQYF TGTGCCAGCAGTTTACCCGGGACAGGAGCCTACGAGCAGTACTTC
TRBJ1-2 . few TRBV10-3 CAITSSDGYTF TGTGCCATCACGTCCAGTGATGGCTACACCTTC
TRBJ2-1 . . TRBV4-1 CASSLSSRDNNEQFF TGCGCCAGCAGCCTTAGCTCCAGGGACAACAATGAGCAGTTCTTC
TRBJ1-2 . . TRBV19 CASSMGWTANYGYTF TGTGCCAGTAGTATGGGCTGGACTGCTAACTATGGCTACACCTTC
TRBJ2-5 . . TRBV10-3 CAISEGGDKETQYF TGTGCCATCAGTGAGGGGGGGGACAAGGAGACCCAGTACTTC
TRBJ2-5 TRBD2 few TRBV5-6 CASSLVTSGIQETQYF TGTGCCAGCAGCTTGGTTACTAGCGGAATTCAAGAGACCCAGTACTTC
TRBJ1-2 TRBD1 . TRBV7-6 CASSAVDRAGYTF TGTGCCAGCAGCGCCGTGGACAGGGCTGGCTACACCTTC
TRBJ1-3 TRBD1 . TRBV14 CASSQDDRAGNTIYF TGTGCCAGCAGCCAAGATGACAGGGCTGGAAACACCATATATTTT
TRBJ2-7 . once TRBV12-3/TRBV12-4 CASSYNRLYEQYF TGTGCCAGCAGTTATAACAGGCTTTACGAGCAGTACTTC
TRBJ1-5 . . TRBV30 CAWSGHSAGEPQHF TGTGCCTGGAGTGGGCACTCAGCAGGGGAGCCCCAGCATTTT
TRBJ1-2 TRBD1 . TRBV27 CASSLNDRGAGYTF TGTGCCAGCAGCCTAAACGACAGGGGCGCTGGCTACACCTTC
TRBJ2-1 TRBD2 . TRBV10-2 CASSVGTSGKSSYNEQFF TGCGCCAGCAGTGTGGGGACTAGCGGGAAGAGCTCCTACAATGAGCAGTTCTTC
TRBJ2-3 . few TRBV24-1 CATSDFGAVGDTQYF TGTGCCACCAGTGATTTTGGGGCTGTGGGGGATACGCAGTATTTT
TRBJ2-2 . once TRBV3-1/TRBV3-2 CASSQAGQTNTGELFF TGTGCCAGCAGCCAAGCAGGACAGACGAACACCGGGGAGCTGTTTTTT
TRBJ2-7 . . TRBV28 CASTQGRDEGQYF TGTGCCAGCACCCAGGGGAGGGATGAGGGGCAGTACTTC